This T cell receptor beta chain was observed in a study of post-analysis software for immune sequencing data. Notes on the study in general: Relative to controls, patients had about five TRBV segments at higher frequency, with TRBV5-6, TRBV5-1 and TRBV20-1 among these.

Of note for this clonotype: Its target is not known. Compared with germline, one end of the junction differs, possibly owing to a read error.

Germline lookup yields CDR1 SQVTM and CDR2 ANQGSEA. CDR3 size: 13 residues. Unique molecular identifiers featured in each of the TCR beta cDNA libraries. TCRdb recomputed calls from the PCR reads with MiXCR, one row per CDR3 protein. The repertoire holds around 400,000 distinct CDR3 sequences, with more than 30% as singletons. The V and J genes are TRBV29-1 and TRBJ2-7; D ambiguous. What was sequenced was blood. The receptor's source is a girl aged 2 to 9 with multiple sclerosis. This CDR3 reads CSVIAENYNERYF. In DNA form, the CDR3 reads TGCAGCGTTATAGCAGAAAACTACAATGAGCGGTACTTC.